This T cell receptor beta chain derives from a study of beta chain features in type 1 diabetes. Background on the study: Age and gender were similar between patients and healthy donors, as were cell yields.

Reverse transcription of all isolated RNA meant that expressed TCRB transcripts were sequenced. This table comes from immunoSEQ multiplex PCR, and its TCRdb copy is limited to in-frame clones, with some not included. The top ten hold around 0.065% of the sample, which has a few hundred thousand clones, 30% seen once. Whole-study findings and limits: VDJ junctions in type 1 diabetes patients carried more deletions and fewer insertions.

Germline CDR1 and CDR2: SGHRS and YFSETQ. V gave up 5 bases and J gave up 2 bases; unmatched junction bases: 3. The CDR3 length is 13 residues. This clone has a handful of counts. Its target is unknown. This sample also contains other DNA sequences that code for the same CDR3. A single heparinised draw of approximately 100 mL on average was taken per donor. This receptor was taken from a man younger than 35 in good health. Source material: naive CD4+ T cells from blood. The chain is built from TRBV5-1 and TRBJ2-7, with 8 bases fitting TRBD1. The CDR3 DNA follows: TGCGCCAGCAGTCTGACAGGGGCCTACGAGCAGTACTTC. Translated: CASSLTGAYEQYF.